A selection of T cell receptor beta chains follows, all from one sample in a study of blood T cell repertoires in COVID-19. Measured with immunoSEQ multiplex PCR; TCRdb has only the in-frame clones, and not every one. The sample has about 200,000 clones, roughly 85% seen once. The source material was peripheral blood. The receptors were sampled from a man aged 55 to 70 with active or convalescent COVID-19. Both conserved end residues are part of each CDR3. A D gene is named only where the DNA matches it firmly. Clone sizes are given selectively: once, few, many, or a class where the clone is expanded.

d_gene,j_gene,v_gene,abundance,len,CDR3nt,CDR3aa
TRBD2,TRBJ2-3,TRBV11-2,.,15,TGTGCCAGCTCCGACTGGCGGGGGGCCAAAGATACGCAGTATTTT,CASSDWRGAKDTQYF
TRBD1,TRBJ1-3,TRBV7-7,.,14,TGTGCCAGCAGCCCACAGGGGGCTGGAAACACCATATATTTT,CASSPQGAGNTIYF
.,TRBJ1-2,TRBV7-2,.,14,TGTGCCAGCAGCTTAGTCACCGGAGCCTATGGCTACACCTTC,CASSLVTGAYGYTF
TRBD1,TRBJ2-1,TRBV9,.,19,TGTGCCAGCACCCGTAGGGGACAGGGGGCTTTACACTCCTACAATGAGCAGTTCTTC,CASTRRGQGALHSYNEQFF
.,TRBJ2-7,TRBV18,.,14,TGTGCCAGCTCGCCTACCACAGGTTACTACGAGCAGTACTTC,CASSPTTGYYEQYF
TRBD2,TRBJ2-7,TRBV19,.,15,TGTGCCAGTAGTATAGGGCTAGCGGGGATATACGAGCAGTACTTC,CASSIGLAGIYEQYF
TRBD1,TRBJ1-1,TRBV15,.,18,TGTGCCACCAGCAGACCTCCCGGACAGGAAGCTTTTAACACTGAAGCTTTCTTT,CATSRPPGQEAFNTEAFF
.,TRBJ1-1,TRBV19,once,15,TGTGCCAGTAGTATAGATAAAGGGGCGGGGACTGAAGCTTTCTTT,CASSIDKGAGTEAFF
.,TRBJ2-5,TRBV6-5,.,14,TGTGCCAGCAGTCGTGACAGGTACCAAGAGACCCAGTACTTC,CASSRDRYQETQYF
.,TRBJ1-3,TRBV19,few,14,TGTGCCAGTAGTGTTTCACTTCGCGGGAACACCATATATTTT,CASSVSLRGNTIYF
.,TRBJ2-2,TRBV3-1/TRBV3-2,.,13,TGTGCCAGCAGCCCCAAGAACACCGGGGAGCTGTTTTTT,CASSPKNTGELFF
.,TRBJ2-5,TRBV18,.,14,TGTGCCAGCTCACGGGGAGGGGGCCAAGAGACCCAGTACTTC,CASSRGGGQETQYF
TRBD2,TRBJ2-1,TRBV27,.,17,TGTGCCAGCAGTTTACGGACTAGCACCTTAAGGGCCAATGAGCAGTTCTTC,CASSLRTSTLRANEQFF
.,TRBJ1-5,TRBV6-5,.,14,TGTGCCAGCAGGGAGTATGATGGCAATCAGCCCCAGCATTTT,CASREYDGNQPQHF
TRBD2,TRBJ2-1,TRBV11-3,.,15,TGTGCCAGCAGCTTAAGCGGGGGGGCCTACAATGAGCAGTTCTTC,CASSLSGGAYNEQFF
TRBD1,TRBJ2-7,TRBV6-6,.,12,TGTGCCACCGGGACAGATAGAGGGGAGCAGTACTTC,CATGTDRGEQYF
TRBD2,TRBJ2-1,TRBV9,.,18,TGTGCCAGCAGCGTACAGTTAGGACTAGCGACTTCCTACAATGAGCAGTTCTTC,CASSVQLGLATSYNEQFF
.,TRBJ1-2,TRBV5-6,.,16,TGTGCCAGCAGTGCTACAGCTACCCGGCCCCACTATGGCTACACCTTC,CASSATATRPHYGYTF
.,TRBJ2-7,TRBV7-6,few,15,TGTGCCAGCAGCTTAGTTGCGGGACCCCTAACCGAGCAGTACTTC,CASSLVAGPLTEQYF
.,TRBJ2-3,TRBV7-2,.,14,TGTGCCAGCAGCTTTGACATAAACACAGATACGCAGTATTTT,CASSFDINTDTQYF
TRBD1,TRBJ2-2,TRBV7-7,once,15,TGTGCCATCCAAAGACAGGGGAGGAACACCGGGGAGCTGTTTTTT,CAIQRQGRNTGELFF
TRBD1,TRBJ2-3,TRBV14,once,14,TGTGCCAGCAGCCCATGGGACAGCCCAGATACGCAGTATTTT,CASSPWDSPDTQYF
TRBD1,TRBJ1-1,TRBV5-1,.,15,TGCGCCAGCAGCTTACAGGGGATAGAGAACACTGAAGCTTTCTTT,CASSLQGIENTEAFF
.,TRBJ1-6,TRBV9,.,12,TGTGCCAGCAGCGTGGCTAATTCACCCCTCCACTTT,CASSVANSPLHF
.,TRBJ1-1,TRBV5-1,.,16,TGCGCCAGCACTCGAAGCAGCGGGGCGACGAACACTGAAGCTTTCTTT,CASTRSSGATNTEAFF
.,TRBJ1-4,TRBV2,.,15,TGTGCCAGCAGTGACCAGGGTGTAACTAATGAAAAACTGTTTTTT,CASSDQGVTNEKLFF
.,TRBJ1-6,TRBV19,.,14,TGTGCCAGTAGTATAGATGACGGAGGATCACCCCTCCACTTT,CASSIDDGGSPLHF
.,TRBJ1-2,TRBV29-1,.,11,TGCAGCGGAGAGGGGGTTGCTGGCTACACCTTC,CSGEGVAGYTF
.,TRBJ1-6,TRBV7-3,.,13,TGTGCCAGCAGCTTAGGTGCGGATTCACCCCTCCACTTT,CASSLGADSPLHF
.,TRBJ1-2,TRBV19,.,15,TGTGCTACAACGGACTTCCCTCAGAGACTGTATGGCTACACCTTC,CATTDFPQRLYGYTF
.,TRBJ1-4,TRBV2,.,11,TGTGCCACAGGGGTGGGGGAAAAACTGTTTTTT,CATGVGEKLFF
.,TRBJ1-5,TRBV18,.,13,TGTGCCAGCTCTATTAGTTCGAGTCAGCCCCAGCATTTT,CASSISSSQPQHF
TRBD1,TRBJ1-6,TRBV5-1,.,14,TGCGCCAGCAGCTTTGACAGGGTGAATTCACCCCTCCACTTT,CASSFDRVNSPLHF
.,TRBJ1-2,TRBV4-2,once,15,TGTGCCAGCAGCCAAGGGGCAGCAGGGAACTATGGCTACACCTTC,CASSQGAAGNYGYTF
TRBD2,TRBJ2-5,TRBV5-1,few,16,TGCGCCAGCAGCTTGGATGCGGGGGGAGGTACGGAGACCCAGTACTTC,CASSLDAGGGTETQYF
.,TRBJ2-2,TRBV11-2,.,15,TGTGCCAGCAGCGGACCTTTGACAGTTCGCCGGGAGCTGTTTTTT,CASSGPLTVRRELFF
.,TRBJ1-2,TRBV6-6,.,13,TGTGCCAGCAGTTACTCGGGAGGGGACGGCTACACCTTC,CASSYSGGDGYTF
TRBD2,TRBJ2-1,TRBV10-3,.,17,TGTGCCATCAGTGAGTCGGGGACTAGCGGGGGGTTGAGTGAGCAGTTCTTC,CAISESGTSGGLSEQFF
.,TRBJ1-6,TRBV6-1,.,17,TGTGCCAGCAGTGAAGGAGGTGGGTTTTCCGTGAATTCACCCCTCCACTTT,CASSEGGGFSVNSPLHF
.,TRBJ2-2,TRBV11-2,.,13,TGTGCCAGCAGCTCTCCTAGCACCGGGGAGCTGTTTTTT,CASSSPSTGELFF
TRBD1,TRBJ1-1,TRBV5-1,.,15,TGCGCCAGCAGCGCGCGACAGGGGTGGGTCACTGAAGCTTTCTTT,CASSARQGWVTEAFF
.,TRBJ2-7,TRBV6-1,few,15,TGTGCCAGCAGTGAAGGGGGGGTTGGCTCCTACGAGCAGTACTTC,CASSEGGVGSYEQYF
.,TRBJ1-6,TRBV5-1,.,15,TGCGCCAGCAGCTTGGCTGCAGGGCCTAATTCACCCCTCCACTTT,CASSLAAGPNSPLHF
.,TRBJ2-6,TRBV21-1,once,20,TGTGCCAGCAGCTCCAAGGGTGGACAGGGGATATTTTCTGGGGCCAACGTCCTGACTTTC,CASSSKGGQGIFSGANVLTF
.,TRBJ1-4,TRBV24-1,.,17,TGTGCCACCAGTGATTCCAGTCATTTCCCATACAATGAAAAACTGTTTTTT,CATSDSSHFPYNEKLFF
TRBD2,TRBJ2-7,TRBV4-2,.,17,TGTGCCAGCAGCCAAGCCGAAACTAGCGACCGCTCCTACGAGCAGTACTTC,CASSQAETSDRSYEQYF
TRBD2,TRBJ2-3,TRBV7-9,.,16,TGTGCCAGCAGCTTATTTAGCGGGGGGGTACTCGATACGCAGTATTTT,CASSLFSGGVLDTQYF
.,TRBJ1-2,TRBV23-1,.,13,TGCGCCTCCAACGTGAAACAGTCCTATGGCTACACCTTC,CASNVKQSYGYTF
TRBD1,TRBJ2-3,TRBV19,.,14,TGTGCCAGTAGTACAGGGGGCGCGGCAGATACGCAGTATTTT,CASSTGGAADTQYF
TRBD1,TRBJ1-5,TRBV6-5,.,15,TGTGCCAGCAGAGATGGGACAGGGGGCGGTCAGCCCCAGCATTTT,CASRDGTGGGQPQHF
.,TRBJ1-5,TRBV4-1,.,15,TGCGCCAGCAGCCAACCAAGCCAAAACAATCAGCCCCAGCATTTT,CASSQPSQNNQPQHF
TRBD1,TRBJ2-7,TRBV11-2,.,15,TGTGCCAGCAGCCGAATGGGACAGGTCTCCTACGAGCAGTACTTC,CASSRMGQVSYEQYF
TRBD1,TRBJ1-4,TRBV7-9,.,14,TGTGCCAGCAGGAGACAGGGACAAGAAGAAAAACTGTTTTTT,CASRRQGQEEKLFF
.,TRBJ1-2,TRBV2,.,14,TGTGCCAGCAGTGAAGGGGCCTCGATCTATGGCTACACCTTC,CASSEGASIYGYTF
.,TRBJ1-1,TRBV30,.,14,TGTGCCTGGAGTGTCAGGGAACGAGCTGGGGAAGCTTTCTTT,CAWSVRERAGEAFF
.,TRBJ2-7,TRBV5-1,.,16,TGCGCCAGCAGCTCCCTTCCTAGCGCAGGCCCCTACGAGCAGTACTTC,CASSSLPSAGPYEQYF
.,TRBJ2-2,TRBV11-2,.,12,TGTGCCAGCAGCTTAGATCCGGGGGAGCTGTTTTTT,CASSLDPGELFF
TRBD2,TRBJ2-7,TRBV5-1,.,16,TGCGCCCGCAGCCCGGGGGGGGGCTCAATCGCCTACGAGCAGTACTTC,CARSPGGGSIAYEQYF
.,TRBJ2-3,TRBV7-2,.,17,TGTGCCAGCAGCTTATTGCTACTAGCTAATTCACCAGATACGCAGTATTTT,CASSLLLLANSPDTQYF